These 15 T cell receptor beta chains originate from one sample sequenced in a study of technical replicates of blood from several donors. TCRdb keeps only in-frame clones here, not all; method: immunoSEQ multiplex PCR. The sample lists over 85,000 clones; over 85% were seen once. The source material was T cells isolated from PBMCs. Receptor source: a human donor in good health.

The chain recombines TRBV19 with TRBJ2-1, with 9 bases aligning to TRBD2. Trimming at V came to 5 bases and at J to 9 bases, leaving 14 bases not matched to a gene. Germline V lookup: CDR1 LNHDA, CDR2 SQIVND (reference sequence). The CDR3 loop spans 16 amino acids. The CDR3 DNA reads TGTGCCAGTAGTCCCGGGTTAGCGGGAGTCCGGGGTGAGCAGTTCTTC. Its protein is CASSPGLAGVRGEQFF.

This clone was recorded once. The V gene is TRBV9, the J gene TRBJ2-2, with 10 bases identical to TRBD2. V was pared by 3 bases and J by 4 bases, with 6 bases of the junction left unmatched. CDR1 and CDR2 from the germline V gene are SGDLS and YYNGEE. The CDR3 length is 16 residues. CDR3 nucleotide sequence: TGTGCCAGCAGCGCCCAAGCGGGAGGGGGCACCGGGGAGCTGTTTTTT. It specifies CASSAQAGGGTGELFF.

The rearrangement uses TRBV10-2 and TRBJ2-3; D uncertain. The CDR3 totals 11 residues. Germline values: CDR1 WSHSY, CDR2 SAAADI. V was clipped by 2 bases and J by 5 bases, with 2 bases between them. The CDR3 DNA reads as TGCGCCAGCAGTGAGCGAGATACGCAGTATTTT. Its protein is CASSERDTQYF.

The chain couples TRBV20-1 to TRBJ2-5; D remains unclear. The CDR3 has 11 residues. Germline V gene lookup returns CDR1 DFQATT and CDR2 SNEGSKA (reference sequence). The V gene lost 4 bases and the J gene lost 2 bases, with 5 bases spanning the gap. The CDR3 DNA follows: TGCAGTGCTACAGTGCAAGAGACCCAGTACTTC. It is translated as CSATVQETQYF.

This rearrangement joins TRBV18 to TRBJ1-1, with D possibly TRBD1 on 5 matching bases. The CDR3 consists of 15 residues. Germline lookup yields CDR1 KGHSH and CDR2 LQKENI. Trimming shortened V by 0 bases and J by 3 bases, and 11 bases separated the two germline ends. The CDR3 nucleotides are TGTGCCAGCTCACCACCACATCAGGGTTACACTGAAGCTTTCTTT. Translated, it gives CASSPPHQGYTEAFF.

This chain links TRBV6-6 with TRBJ1-4, with 8 nucleotides matching TRBD1. The CDR3 spans 14 residues. Germline trimming cut 5 bases from V and 8 bases from J; bases unmatched to any gene: 7. Germline CDR1 and CDR2: MNHNY and SVGAGI (reference sequence). The CDR3 bases are TGTGCCAGCAGTCAACAGGGGGAAGTCGAAAAACTGTTTTTT. It specifies CASSQQGEVEKLFF.

The chain links TRBV28 to TRBJ1-1, with 12 bases identical to TRBD1. Germline CDR1 reads MDHEN; CDR2 reads SYDVKM. CDR3 length: 15 residues. Trimming at V came to 4 bases and at J to 5 bases, leaving 5 bases not matched to a gene. CDR3 sequence reads: CASSSGTGGRTEAFF. DNA for the CDR3: TGTGCCAGCAGTTCCGGGACAGGGGGCCGTACTGAAGCTTTCTTT.

The gene calls are TRBV28 and TRBJ2-7, with 8 bases fitting TRBD1. Unmatched junction bases numbered 8, after V lost 5 bases and J lost 2 bases. The germline V gene has CDR1 MDHEN and CDR2 SYDVKM. The CDR3 length is 15 residues. CDR3 nucleotides: TGTGCCAGCAGTCTGACAGGGGTTGTCGCCTACGAGCAGTACTTC. This codes for CASSLTGVVAYEQYF.

The rearrangement uses TRBV5-1 and TRBJ2-5; D is possibly TRBD1 (5 bases). Germline CDR1 is SGHRS and CDR2 is YFSETQ. The CDR3 consists of 10 residues. The V end lost 6 bases, the J end lost 5 bases, and 5 bases lay between the germline ends. The CDR3 coding sequence is TGCGCCAGCAAGGGGGAGACCCAGTACTTC. Its protein product is CASKGETQYF.

The CDR3 bases are TGTGCCAGCAGCTCGACGGTTGGAGTCCACTATGGCTACACCTTC. Translation: CASSSTVGVHYGYTF. The chain recombines TRBV5-4 with TRBJ1-2; D gene uncertain. The CDR3 covers 15 residues. The V and J ends lost 3 bases and 3 bases respectively, with 15 bases between them. CDR1 and CDR2 from the germline V gene are SGHNT and YYREEE (reference sequence).

This clone was picked up a small number of times. The CDR3 nucleotides read TGTGCCTCAACTACAAACAGGGGGAGGGACACTGAAGCTTTCTTT. Translating gives CASTTNRGRDTEAFF. The rearrangement links TRBV30 to TRBJ1-1; the match to TRBD1 covers 8 bases. Germline values: CDR1 GTSNPN, CDR2 SVGIG (reference sequence). The CDR3 spans 15 residues. V was clipped by 7 bases and J by 3 bases; unmatched bases: 13.

This chain joins TRBV27 and TRBJ2-7; maybe TRBD1 (6 bases). The CDR3 is made up of 14 amino acids. Trimming removed 2 bases at V and 2 bases at J, with 10 bases between. The germline CDR1 and CDR2 sequences are MNHEY and SMNVEV (reference sequence). CDR3 sequence: CASSLGQTPYEQYF. The CDR3 DNA is TGTGCCAGCAGTTTAGGACAGACCCCCTACGAGCAGTACTTC.

The chain is built from TRBV5-1 and TRBJ2-1; 7 bases agree with TRBD1. Germline trimming cut 1 base from V and 2 bases from J; bases unmatched to any gene: 3. This CDR3 has 15 residues. Per the germline V gene, CDR1 is SGHRS and CDR2 is YFSETQ. The CDR3 coding sequence is TGCGCCAGCAGCTTGAGCAGGGGGACCTACAATGAGCAGTTCTTC. This gives the protein CASSLSRGTYNEQFF.

This clone came up once. The genes are TRBV30 and TRBJ1-4, with D perhaps matching TRBD1 (5 bases). V lost 5 bases and J 4 bases, leaving 5 bases between the germline ends. This CDR3 region has 11 residues. Germline V lookup: CDR1 GTSNPN, CDR2 SVGIG (reference sequence). The CDR3 sequence: CAWDSNEKLFF. For the CDR3, the DNA is TGTGCCTGGGACAGTAATGAAAAACTGTTTTTT.

The chain carries TRBV5-1 and TRBJ2-7; D unclear. The CDR3 extends over 14 amino acids. V dropped 1 base and J dropped 3 bases, with 11 bases sitting between them. In germline, CDR1 is SGHRS, CDR2 YFSETQ. This chain's CDR3 is CASSLSQVGYEQYF. The CDR3 coding sequence is TGCGCCAGCAGCTTGAGCCAGGTTGGCTACGAGCAGTACTTC.